The present T cell receptor (beta chain) was sequenced within a study of CD8 T cells in Susac syndrome. Germline-derived CDR1 and CDR2 are SGHDT and YYEEEE. CDR3 length equals 15 residues. V lost 5 bases and J lost 4; bases outside the gene matches: 5. TCR beta from blood CD8+ and CD4+ T cells was sequenced. Included as multiple sclerosis controls were treatment-naive patients who had stable or active relapsing-remitting disease. TEMRA cells were enriched by FACS, and CD4+ and CD8+ T cells were negatively isolated. After extraction with the RNeasy kit, about 0.5 to 1 ug of the RNA was reverse transcribed using random hexamers. Amplification of TCR beta CDR3 across 54 Vbeta and 13 Jbeta was performed with immunoSEQ multiplex PCR. A single record per CDR3 protein comes from TCRdb applying MiXCR to the immunoSEQ multiplex PCR reads. The data hold hundreds of thousands of distinct CDR3 sequences, with roughly 85% observed a single time.

The J gene is TRBJ2-3, the V gene TRBV5-6, with 12 bases fitting TRBD2. The sequence was obtained from a human donor with multiple sclerosis. The source material was CD8+ T cells from PBMCs. The CDR3 nucleotides read TGTGCCAGCAGGGGTGCTAGCGGGAGGGCAGATACGCAGTATTTT. Encoded protein: CASRGASGRADTQYF. Based on the CDR3 plus reference TRBV5-6 and TRBJ2-3, the full variable domain is DAGVTQSPTHLIKTRGQQVTLRCSPKSGHDTVSWYQQALGQGPQFIFQYYEEEERQRGNFPDRFSGHQFPNYSSELNVNALLLGDSALYLCASRGASGRADTQYFGPGTRLTVL.